The rows below give T cell receptor beta chains drawn from one sample of a study of shared clonotypes between healthy human individuals. The repertoire was sequenced with immunoSEQ multiplex PCR; TCRdb's copy has only in-frame clones and lacks some. Of some 2,500,000 clones listed, over 85% are singletons. The sample taken for sequencing was naive CD4+ T cells from PBMCs. The receptor set was obtained from a man between 18 and 35 years old in good health. Some clones in this sample may be carry-over from other donors' samples. Each CDR3 is given with its conserved first and last residue. Fields, in order: J gene, clone size, V gene, D gene, CDR3 DNA, CDR3 protein. D genes are given only for firm matches. The listing skips clone size in some rows; elsewhere it reads once, few, many or a size class.

>TRBJ2-3|once|TRBV2|-
TGTGCCAGCGCCAGGGGAGGGGGGTCAGATACGCAGTATTTT
CASARGGGSDTQYF
>TRBJ1-5|once|TRBV19|-
TGTGCCAGTAGTTCAACCAGGAGCAATCAGCCCCAGCATTTT
CASSSTRSNQPQHF
>TRBJ1-4|-|TRBV5-5|-
TGTGCCAGCAGCCCCCGGGTTAGGTCCGACCTCGTGGGGCAAAATGAAAAACTGTTTTTT
CASSPRVRSDLVGQNEKLFF
>TRBJ1-1|-|TRBV6-6|TRBD1
TGTGCCAGCAGTTATCAGGGGGCGCGGTCCACTGAAGCTTTCTTT
CASSYQGARSTEAFF
>TRBJ2-5|-|TRBV30|TRBD2
TGTGCCGGATCAGCGGGATACCAAGAGACCCAGTACTTC
CAGSAGYQETQYF
>TRBJ2-2|-|TRBV28|-
TGTGCCAGCAGTTTACTCGGACCGCTCACCGGGGAGCTGTTTTTT
CASSLLGPLTGELFF
>TRBJ2-3|once|TRBV6-5|-
TGTGCCAGCTGGGGGAGGAGGGACACAGATACGCAGTATTTT
CASWGRRDTDTQYF
>TRBJ2-7|-|TRBV5-1|-
TGCGCCAGCGGAAGGTCCTGGGGGGACCAATACGAGCAGTACTTC
CASGRSWGDQYEQYF
>TRBJ1-4|-|TRBV21-1|-
-
CASSKVGQGSEKLFF
>TRBJ2-7|-|TRBV28|TRBD2
TGTGCCAGCAGTTTAGGCGGCGGGGGTTACTCCTACGAGCAGTACTTC
CASSLGGGGYSYEQYF
>TRBJ1-5|-|TRBV7-3|-
TGTGCCAGCAGCTTGGACAGAAATCAGCCCCAGCATTTT
CASSLDRNQPQHF
>TRBJ1-1|few|TRBV28|-
TGTGCCAGCAGCAGAGTAATCGACACTGAAGCTTTCTTT
CASSRVIDTEAFF
>TRBJ1-6|-|TRBV4-3|TRBD1
TGCGCCAGCAGCCAAGTGGGGACAGGGGTAGGGTCACCCCTCCACTTT
CASSQVGTGVGSPLHF